This TCR beta chain was profiled in a study of T cell responses to AZD1222 COVID-19 vaccine. Only in-frame clones appear in the TCRdb table, and some are missing; sequencing was by immunoSEQ multiplex PCR. Here the sample spans some 120,000 clones, about 79% being singletons. With regard to this clone: The antigen is not known.

Study conclusions and caveats: Two AZD1222 doses significantly raised spike-specific TCR breadth and depth over controls.

The receptor was isolated from an adult who received the AZD1222 COVID-19 vaccine. The material sequenced was peripheral blood, taken 28 days after the second AZD1222 dose.

The chain's CDR3 is CASSVLQGAGELFF. CDR3 sequence (DNA): TGCGCCAGCAGTGTACTGCAGGGAGCCGGGGAGCTGTTTTTT. The V call is TRBV10-1, the J call TRBJ2-2, with D perhaps TRBD1 or TRBD2 (5 bases each). Between the trimmed V and J ends, which lost 4 bases and 6 bases, there was a span of 12 bases. Germline V CDR1 and CDR2: WNHNN, SYGVQD (reference sequence). CDR3 size: 14 residues.